This TCR beta chain stems from a study of shared clonotypes between healthy human individuals. Across the whole study: Three CD4 naive, three CD4 memory, two CD8 naive and one CD8 memory plate were used per donor.

This clone was recorded only once. Its antigen is unknown. Sequencing was at deep level. On sorted subsets, replicate PCRs used roughly 220 ng DNA, or some 27,000 T cell genomes. Assay: immunoSEQ multiplex PCR; the TCRdb copy retains only in-frame clones and omits some. Of around 1.9 million clones in the sample, 93% were seen once. Naivety among CD8 cells was defined by CD45RO negativity and positive CCR7 selection, thereby excluding terminally differentiated effector memory CD45RA+ cells. The study, taken as a whole, reports: Memory subsets generally showed smaller estimated richness than naive subsets did.

Source material: naive CD8+ T cells from PBMCs. The TCR was taken from a man aged 18 to 35 in good health. Some clones in this sample may be carry-over from other donors' samples.

CDR3 sequence reads: CASRQAPSYEQYF. The CDR3 nucleotides read TGTGCCAGCCGACAGGCCCCGTCCTACGAGCAGTACTTC. The chain uses TRBV7-9 and TRBJ2-7; the D gene is possibly TRBD1 (6 bases). Trimming removed 8 bases at V and 1 base at J, with 12 bases between. This CDR3 is built from 13 residues. CDR1 and CDR2 (germline): SEHNR, FQNEAQ (reference sequence).